This T cell receptor (beta chain) was captured by sequencing in a study of neoadjuvant nivolumab and ipilimumab in lung cancer. Study-level information: The combination arm added day-1 ipilimumab 1 mg/kg to nivolumab 3 mg/kg on days 1, 15, 29. Points from the study as a whole: From pretherapy to surgery, tumor richness and clonality rose with dual therapy. Pretherapy blood TCR richness correlated positively with resected tumor richness. Pathologic regression was not significantly tied to TCR clonality.

TCRdb's table, derived via immunoSEQ multiplex PCR, lists solely in-frame clones and lacks some. The table shows roughly 34,000 clones, with 92% occurring only once. CDR3 size: 15 residues. The V end was cut by 1 base, the J end by 2 bases, with 12 bases between. Germline values: CDR1 SQVTM, CDR2 ANQGSEA. This clone was picked up one time. Its antigen is not known. This clonotype originated in an adult with non-small cell lung cancer. The sample here was peripheral blood, taken after neoadjuvant nivolumab, alone or with ipilimumab, at or shortly before surgery. V gene TRBV29-1 combines with J gene TRBJ2-1; a weak D match, TRBD2 (7 bases). CDR3 sequence reads: CSVEGWGGTYNEQFF. CDR3 nucleotide sequence: TGCAGCGTTGAAGGCTGGGGGGGCACCTACAATGAGCAGTTCTTC.